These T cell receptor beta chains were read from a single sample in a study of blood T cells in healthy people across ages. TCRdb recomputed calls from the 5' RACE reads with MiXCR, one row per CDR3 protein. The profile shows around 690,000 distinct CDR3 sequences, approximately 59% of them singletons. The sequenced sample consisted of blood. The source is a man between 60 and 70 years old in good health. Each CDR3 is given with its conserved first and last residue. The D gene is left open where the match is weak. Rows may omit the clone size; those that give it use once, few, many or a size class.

CASSLVEGAGQPQHF TGTGCCAGCAGCTTAGTGGAGGGGGCCGGTCAGCCCCAGCATTTT - TRBJ1-5 TRBD1 TRBV11-2
CASSPLGLAGGQETQYF TGTGCCAGCAGCCCCCTAGGACTAGCGGGGGGCCAAGAGACCCAGTACTTC - TRBJ2-5 TRBD2 TRBV5-6
CSARDEGSKETQYF TGCAGTGCTAGAGATGAAGGGTCCAAAGAGACCCAGTACTTC - TRBJ2-5 - TRBV20-1
CASSYRFSSGETQYF TGTGCCAGCAGTTACAGGTTCAGTAGCGGGGAGACCCAGTACTTC few TRBJ2-5 TRBD2 TRBV6-5
CASSLPTWDRDFRGPKNIQYF TGTGCCAGCAGCCTACCTACGTGGGACAGGGACTTTCGAGGCCCCAAAAACATTCAGTACTTC - TRBJ2-4 TRBD1 TRBV14
CSIRGRTLTDTQYF TGCAGCATACGGGGCAGGACCCTCACAGATACGCAGTATTTT few TRBJ2-3 - TRBV29-1
CASSRGQGWDEQYF TGTGCCAGCAGCCGCGGACAGGGGTGGGACGAGCAGTACTTC few TRBJ2-7 TRBD1 TRBV4-2
CSASKGSNQYF TGCAGTGCTTCCAAAGGTAGCAATCAGTACTTC - TRBJ2-4 - TRBV20-1
CASSLDTGNYEQYF TGCGCCAGCAGCTTGGATACAGGGAATTACGAGCAGTACTTC - TRBJ2-7 - TRBV5-1
CASSQGRTGTYEQYF TGTGCCAGCAGCCAAGGGAGGACAGGAACCTACGAGCAGTACTTC few TRBJ2-7 TRBD1 TRBV3-1
CASSQDGGSGANVLTF TGTGCCAGCAGCCAAGACGGGGGATCTGGGGCCAACGTCCTGACTTTC few TRBJ2-6 - TRBV3-1
CASSPTAVGTEAFF TGCGCCAGCAGTCCTACAGCGGTGGGGACTGAAGCTTTCTTT - TRBJ1-1 - TRBV5-1
CASSDLGYEALF TGTGCCAGCAGTGATTTGGGCTATGAAGCTCTCTTT - TRBJ1-1 - TRBV2
CSASQAGGPLAKNIQYF TGCAGTGCTAGTCAAGCGGGGGGACCCTTAGCCAAAAACATTCAGTACTTC few TRBJ2-4 TRBD2 TRBV20-1
CAIRTSGNTGELFF TGTGCCATCCGGACTAGCGGGAACACCGGGGAGCTGTTTTTT once TRBJ2-2 TRBD2 TRBV6-1
CASSSSGTGFYEQYF TGTGCCAGCAGCTCAAGCGGGACAGGGTTCTACGAGCAGTACTTC - TRBJ2-7 TRBD1 TRBV7-2
CASSHWGQGENQPQHF TGCGCCAGCAGCCACTGGGGACAGGGGGAGAATCAGCCCCAGCATTTT few TRBJ1-5 TRBD1 TRBV4-1
CSALINYGYTF TGCAGTGCCCTCATAAACTATGGCTACACCTTC - TRBJ1-2 - TRBV20-1
CSAITGTGGNQPQHF TGCAGTGCCATTACCGGGACAGGGGGCAATCAGCCCCAGCATTTT - TRBJ1-5 TRBD1 TRBV20-1
CASSRGAASGGEQYF TGTGCCAGCAGCCGCGGGGCGGCCTCCGGAGGGGAGCAGTACTTC - TRBJ2-5 - TRBV11-2
CSGRPSGKDEQFF TGCAGCGGCCGGCCTAGCGGGAAAGATGAGCAGTTCTTC - TRBJ2-1 TRBD2 TRBV29-1
CASSQDPSGGEQFF TGTGCCAGCAGCCAAGATCCTAGCGGGGGTGAGCAGTTCTTC few TRBJ2-1 TRBD2 TRBV4-2
CASTLGGATNEKLFF TGTGCCAGCACCCTCGGTGGGGCAACTAATGAAAAACTGTTTTTT - TRBJ1-4 - TRBV28
CSVFRAEDTQYF TGCAGCGTTTTCAGGGCGGAGGATACGCAGTATTTT - TRBJ2-3 - TRBV29-1
CASIESGNIQYF TGTGCCAGCATCGAGAGCGGGAACATTCAGTACTTC - TRBJ2-4 - TRBV6-1
CSARETGAYGYTF TGCAGTGCTAGAGAGACAGGGGCCTATGGCTACACCTTC - TRBJ1-2 TRBD1 TRBV20-1
CSARGGQAANQPQHF TGCAGTGCTAGAGGGGGACAGGCGGCAAATCAGCCCCAGCATTTT - TRBJ1-5 TRBD1 TRBV20-1
CASSPPTSGGANVLTF TGTGCCAGCAGCCCCCCCACCAGTGGGGGGGCCAACGTCCTGACTTTC - TRBJ2-6 - TRBV3-1
CASSNRAEEKLFF TGTGCCAGCAGTAACAGGGCTGAAGAAAAACTGTTTTTT - TRBJ1-4 - TRBV6-5
CASSQDPNSGGLSDEQFF TGTGCCAGCAGCCAAGATCCTAATAGCGGGGGGTTAAGCGATGAGCAGTTCTTC few TRBJ2-1 TRBD2 TRBV4-2
CASSSGTQYERYF TGTGCCAGCAGTTCCGGGACTCAGTACGAGCGGTACTTC - TRBJ2-7 - TRBV28
CASSPGTVGKNIQYF TGTGCCAGCAGCCCTGGGACGGTGGGCAAAAACATTCAGTACTTC - TRBJ2-4 - TRBV7-9
CASSTGTSIETQYF TGTGCCAGCAGCACCGGGACTAGCATAGAGACCCAGTACTTC - TRBJ2-5 TRBD2 TRBV7-9
CASSAGVAYNEQFF TGCGCCAGCAGCGCCGGAGTAGCCTACAATGAGCAGTTCTTC - TRBJ2-1 - TRBV5-1
CASSIDREAIYEQYF TGTGCCAGCAGCATCGACAGGGAAGCTATCTACGAGCAGTACTTC - TRBJ2-7 TRBD1 TRBV7-2
CASSPTRQNIQYF TGTGCCAGCAGCCCGACACGGCAGAACATTCAGTACTTC - TRBJ2-4 - TRBV14
CASRDPSPETQYF TGCGCCAGCAGGGACCCAAGCCCAGAGACCCAGTACTTC - TRBJ2-5 - TRBV10-2
CSALTTEPNEAFF TGCAGTGCTCTGACCACCGAACCCAATGAAGCTTTCTTT - TRBJ1-1 - TRBV20-1
CASRDPGVGTEAFF TGTGCCAGCAGGGACCCAGGGGTAGGTACTGAAGCTTTCTTT - TRBJ1-1 - TRBV12-3/TRBV12-4
CASSYTSTGNIQYF TGTGCCAGCAGTTATACTTCGACAGGGAACATTCAGTACTTC - TRBJ2-4 TRBD1 TRBV5-8
CASSGNTYEQYF TGTGCCAGCAGCGGGAACACCTACGAGCAGTACTTC - TRBJ2-7 - TRBV12-3/TRBV12-4
CVSTSSYEQYF TGTGTAAGCACCAGCTCCTACGAGCAGTACTTC few TRBJ2-7 - TRBV28
CASSSLAGGLETQYF TGTGCCAGCAGTTCCTTAGCGGGGGGGTTAGAGACCCAGTACTTC - TRBJ2-5 TRBD2 TRBV6-5
CSAQRNQETQYF TGCAGTGCCCAGCGGAACCAAGAGACCCAGTACTTC - TRBJ2-5 - TRBV20-1
CASSVESGTASYNEQFF TGTGCCAGCAGTGTGGAGTCGGGGACAGCTTCCTACAATGAGCAGTTCTTC few TRBJ2-1 TRBD1 TRBV2
CASSEGSRGTYEQYF TGTGCCAGCAGTGAAGGGAGCAGGGGCACCTACGAGCAGTACTTC - TRBJ2-7 - TRBV2
CASSLVGGGNNEQFF TGTGCCAGCAGCTTAGTCGGAGGGGGGAACAATGAGCAGTTCTTC once TRBJ2-1 - TRBV7-6
CSARDRLAGNEQYF TGCAGTGCTAGAGATCGGCTAGCGGGGAATGAGCAGTACTTC - TRBJ2-7 TRBD2 TRBV20-1
CAISEPGPGELFF TGTGCCATCAGTGAGCCCGGGCCCGGGGAGCTGTTTTTT - TRBJ2-2 - TRBV10-3
CASSQPLAGASSNYGYTF TGCGCCAGCAGCCAACCCCTGGCAGGGGCCTCATCTAACTATGGCTACACCTTC - TRBJ1-2 - TRBV4-1
CASSQDRLAHEQFF TGCGCCAGCAGCCAAGATCGGCTAGCCCATGAGCAGTTCTTC once TRBJ2-1 - TRBV4-1